This T cell receptor (beta chain) derives from a study of blood T cell repertoires in COVID-19. Profiled with immunoSEQ multiplex PCR; TCRdb holds only in-frame clones, not every one. This sample has 150,000 to 250,000 clones; about 85% occur once, and the top ten carry approximately 2.4%. Germline CDR1 LNHDA, CDR2 SQIVND (reference sequence). CDR3 length equals 17 residues. The ends lost 4 bases at V and 5 bases at J; junction bases unmatched: 13. The chain is built from TRBV19 and TRBJ2-1; 8 positions match TRBD2. The sequencing sample was made of PBMCs or T cells enriched from blood (not recorded which). The receptor was isolated from a woman aged 25 to 45 who had recovered from COVID-19. The CDR3 DNA follows: TGTGCCAGTAGTAGAAATATAGCGGGGAGGATCCACAATGAGCAGTTCTTC. This gives the protein CASSRNIAGRIHNEQFF.